These 3 T cell receptor beta chains were sequenced from one sample in a study of T cells after yellow fever vaccination. TCRdb re-called the 5' RACE reads with MiXCR, one entry per CDR3 protein. This repertoire shows under 400,000 distinct CDR3 sequences, 11% found once; its top ten account for 18%. The specimen comprised PBMCs, sampled on the day of the first yellow fever vaccination. The receptors originated from a young man who received the YFV17D yellow fever vaccine.

This clonotype has at least ten counts. The V call is TRBV4-3, the J call TRBJ2-1, with a tentative D call TRBD2 (6 bases). This CDR3 is built from 15 residues. From germline, CDR1 is LGHNA and CDR2 YSLEER. V was shortened by 1 base and J by 6 bases, with 13 bases between the two germline ends. In DNA form, the CDR3 reads TGCGCCAGCAGCCAAGGGAGGGGTACCATCAATGAGCAGTTCTTC. Residues: CASSQGRGTINEQFF.

V gene TRBV5-1 combines with J gene TRBJ1-1, with no clear D. Germline assignment: CDR1 SGHRS and CDR2 YFSETQ. This CDR3 contains 17 residues. Trimming removed 1 base at V and 4 bases at J, with 20 bases between. CDR3 DNA sequence: TGCGCCAGCAGCTTGCTTGGGTTAGGGCTGAGCGGCACTGAAGCTTTCTTT. Residues: CASSLLGLGLSGTEAFF.

This clonotype has a count of ten or more. V and J are TRBV2 and TRBJ1-6; D possibly corresponds to TRBD1 (6 bases). The V gene's germline CDR1 is SNHLY and CDR2 FYNNEI. Deletions cut 11 bases from V and 9 bases from J, with 26 bases between. The CDR3 sequence is 16 residues long. This chain's CDR3 is CALTRTVPLEGSPLHF. CDR3 in DNA: TGTGCCTTGACGAGGACAGTTCCCCTTGAGGGTTCACCCCTCCACTTT. Complete variable domain (other parts from reference TRBV2 and TRBJ1-6): EPEVTQTPSHQVTQMGQEVILRCVPISNHLYFYWYRQILGQKVEFLVSFYNNEISEKSEIFDDQFSVERPDGSNFTLKIRSTKLEDSAMYFCALTRTVPLEGSPLHFGNGTRLTVT.